Each of the 20 T cell receptor beta chains below was sequenced from the same sample in a study of blood T cells in healthy people across ages. Primers used in a second PCR of roughly 6 to 11 cycles were a sample-barcoded 5' primer and a J-beta primer mix. TCRdb ran MiXCR on the 5' RACE reads and lists one entry per CDR3 protein. The sample carries nearly 1 million distinct CDR3 sequences, roughly 50% recorded once. The sample taken for sequencing was blood. The origin of the receptors is a woman aged 60-75 years in good health.

This clonotype turned up a few times. The chain has TRBV29-1 and TRBJ2-1, with D possibly TRBD2 on 7 matching bases. Trimming cost V 4 bases and J 9 bases, with 16 bases left between them. Germline V CDR1 and CDR2: SQVTM, ANQGSEA. This CDR3 contains 13 residues. The CDR3 DNA reads TGCAGCGTTGCCCCCCGGGGGGCCGGTGAGCAGTTCTTC. Residues: CSVAPRGAGEQFF.

This chain links TRBV7-6 with TRBJ2-6, with 8 bases that match TRBD1. Germline CDR1 reads SGHVS; CDR2 reads FNYEAQ. The CDR3 is 16 amino acids. With V trimmed by 5 bases and J by 2 bases, 5 bases remained unmatched. DNA for the CDR3: TGTGCCAGCAGCACTTTCAGGGGGCCTGGGGCCAACGTCCTGACTTTC. Its protein is CASSTFRGPGANVLTF.

A remark on this clonotype: This may come from a read error, since a much larger clone is one base off. The V and J genes are TRBV5-6 and TRBJ1-5, with a weak D call TRBD1 (5 bases). Germline CDR1 reads SGHDT; CDR2 reads YYEEEE. The CDR3 contains 14 residues. V lost 4 bases and J lost 3, with 11 bases in between. CDR3 sequence: CASSVAGINQPQHF. DNA for the CDR3: TGTGCCAGCAGCGTTGCAGGGATCAATCAGCCCCAGCATTTT. The variable domain in full, with the rest retrieved from reference TRBV5-6 and TRBJ1-5, is DAGVTQSPTHLIKTRGQQVTLRCSPKSGHDTVSWYQQALGQGPQFIFQYYEEEERQRGNFPDRFSGHQFPNYSSELNVNALLLGDSALYLCASSVAGINQPQHFGDGTRLSIL.

This clonotype was seen a few times. In nucleotides, the CDR3 is TGTGCCAGCAGCAATGGGGCAGAAAAACTGTTTTTT. Translation: CASSNGAEKLFF. This chain joins TRBV7-2 and TRBJ1-4; TRBD1 is a possible D gene (5 bases). V was trimmed by 5 bases and J by 8 bases, leaving 9 bases between them. This CDR3 comprises 12 residues. CDR1 and CDR2 (germline): SGHTA, FQGNSA.

This clonotype was detected only once. This chain connects TRBV27 to TRBJ2-3; tentative D call: TRBD1 (6 bases). CDR1 is MNHEY and CDR2 is SMNVEV in the germline V gene (reference sequence). The CDR3 is 14 residues long. The ends were cut back, 7 bases at V and 3 bases at J, with 14 bases in the middle. CDR3 sequence (DNA): TGTGCCAGCAAGTGGGGGCACTCTACAGATACGCAGTATTTT. This encodes CASKWGHSTDTQYF.

The chain is built from TRBV20-1 and TRBJ2-5; possibly TRBD2 for D (6 bases). V gave up 4 bases and J gave up 5 bases, with 14 bases separating them. The CDR3 is 13 residues long. CDR1 and CDR2 (germline): DFQATT, SNEGSKA (reference sequence). The CDR3 nucleotides are TGCAGTGCTACCAGGGACTTCTCGGAGACCCAGTACTTC. Amino acid sequence: CSATRDFSETQYF.

This rearrangement joins TRBV15 to TRBJ2-7; D may be TRBD2 (6 bases). The germline V gene encodes CDR1 LNHNV and CDR2 YYDKDF (reference sequence). This CDR3 region has 17 residues. The V and J ends lost 1 base and 3 bases respectively, with 19 bases between them. In nucleotides, the CDR3 is TGTGCCACCAGCAGAGGTCCGCCACGCGGGGAAGGCTACGAGCAGTACTTC. Protein product: CATSRGPPRGEGYEQYF.

The J gene is TRBJ2-7, the V gene TRBV20-1; TRBD2 agrees at 11 bases. Germline loops: CDR1 DFQATT, CDR2 SNEGSKA (reference sequence). Trimming at V came to 3 bases and at J to 5 bases, leaving 3 bases not matched to a gene. The CDR3 consists of 13 residues. The CDR3 reads CSARISGRDEQYF. The CDR3, as DNA: TGCAGTGCTAGGATTAGCGGGAGGGACGAGCAGTACTTC.

The chain is built from TRBV7-6 and TRBJ2-5; possibly TRBD2 for D (6 bases). The J call may not be correct, given that the DNA end is closer to TRBJ2-7. The CDR3 sequence is 16 residues long. Germline CDR1 is SGHVS and CDR2 is FNYEAQ. The CDR3 DNA reads TGTGCCAGCAGCCCGACGGTGAGCGGGCAGGCCTACGAGCAGTACTTC. Translation gives CASSPTVSGQAYEQYF.

V is TRBV20-1 and J is TRBJ2-5; TRBD1 or TRBD2 may be the D gene (5 bases each). This CDR3 is 12 amino acids long. Trimming removed 5 bases at V and 2 bases at J, with 9 bases between. CDR1 DFQATT and CDR2 SNEGSKA come from the germline V gene (reference sequence). CDR3 protein: CSARGLQETQYF. The CDR3, as DNA: TGCAGTGCTCGGGGCCTGCAAGAGACCCAGTACTTC.

This clonotype occurred once. The V gene is TRBV29-1, the J gene TRBJ2-1, with D uncertain. Germline lookup yields CDR1 SQVTM and CDR2 ANQGSEA. Trimming took off 7 bases at V and 4 bases at J, with 8 bases between the two ends. The CDR3 covers 11 residues. The CDR3 is CSEGVYNEQFF. In DNA, the CDR3 is TGCAGCGAGGGCGTTTACAATGAGCAGTTCTTC.

This CDR3 is CSVSLAPTYNEQFF. CDR3 DNA: TGCAGCGTAAGTCTAGCGCCTACCTACAATGAGCAGTTCTTC. The chain recombines TRBV29-1 with TRBJ2-1; possibly TRBD2 for D (6 bases). Germline V gene sequence: CDR1 SQVTM, CDR2 ANQGSEA. V lost 6 bases to trimming and J lost 2 bases, with 14 bases between them. The CDR3 has 14 residues.

The J gene is TRBJ2-6, the V gene TRBV7-3; D is uncertain. The germline CDR1 and CDR2 sequences are SGHTA and FQGTGA. Trimming left V 5 bases short and J 2 bases short, with 10 bases between. The CDR3 sequence is 15 residues long. In DNA form, the CDR3 reads TGTGCCAGCAGCAACTCGGGCACTGGGGCCAACGTCCTGACTTTC. It is translated as CASSNSGTGANVLTF.

The chain couples TRBV10-3 to TRBJ2-1; 14 bases are shared with TRBD2. The CDR3 spans 17 residues. The junction had 11 bases not matched to a gene; V was cut back by 3 bases and J by 10 bases. In germline, CDR1 is ENHRY, CDR2 SYGVKD. The CDR3 sequence: CAISDPGTSGRSNEQFF. In nucleotides, the CDR3 is TGTGCCATCAGTGACCCTGGGACTAGCGGGAGATCTAACGAGCAGTTCTTC.

This clonotype has only a few counts. The CDR3 protein is CSVTRSGGGEQYF. DNA for the CDR3: TGCAGCGTTACCCGCTCAGGGGGAGGCGAGCAGTACTTC. The rearrangement links TRBV29-1 to TRBJ2-7, with a possible D match to TRBD1 (7 bases). CDR1 is SQVTM and CDR2 is ANQGSEA in the germline V gene. Deletions cut 5 bases from V and 6 bases from J, with 17 bases between. The CDR3 is made up of 13 amino acids.

The chain links TRBV28 to TRBJ2-7; 10 bases match TRBD2. The CDR3 has 15 residues. Germline-derived CDR1 and CDR2 are MDHEN and SYDVKM. V shed 6 bases and J 4 bases; nucleotides not matched to a gene: 9. CDR3 sequence (DNA): TGTGCCAGCAGCCCTACTAGCGGGATAGTGTACGAGCAGTACTTC. Amino acid sequence: CASSPTSGIVYEQYF.

The CDR3 protein is CASSLGSGTGTAGYGYTF. The DNA of the CDR3 is TGTGCCAGCAGTTTAGGTTCCGGGACAGGGACCGCTGGGTATGGCTACACCTTC. The chain joins TRBV12-3 or TRBV12-4 to TRBJ1-2; 9 bases line up with TRBD1. This CDR3 is built from 18 residues. J lost 5 bases, V lost 1 base, and 14 bases had no gene match.

V usage is TRBV6-2 or TRBV6-3 and J usage is TRBJ2-7, with a possible D match to TRBD1 (6 bases). The assigned J gene may be wrong: the sequence end matches TRBJ2-5 better. This CDR3 region has 12 residues. Germline values: CDR1 MNHEY, CDR2 SVGEGT. The CDR3 bases are TGTGCCAGCAGACCGGACAGAGAGACCCAGTACTTC. It translates to CASRPDRETQYF.

V gene TRBV11-2 combines with J gene TRBJ2-3; 9 bases line up with TRBD2. This CDR3 is 16 amino acids long. Germline V gene data show CDR1 as SGHAT and CDR2 as FQNNGV. J was trimmed by 6 bases and V by 3 bases; bases with no gene match: 10. CDR3: CASSFTGAGGLDTQYF. CDR3 nucleotides: TGTGCCAGCAGCTTCACCGGGGCGGGAGGGCTCGATACGCAGTATTTT.

The V gene is TRBV20-1, the J gene TRBJ2-4; the D gene is possibly TRBD1 (5 bases). The J call may be in error: the DNA end matches TRBJ2-7 better. Germline V CDR1 and CDR2: DFQATT, SNEGSKA (reference sequence). The CDR3 sequence is 11 residues long. This chain's CDR3 is CSAGHWDEQYF. The CDR3 DNA sequence: TGCAGTGCGGGGCATTGGGACGAGCAGTACTTC.